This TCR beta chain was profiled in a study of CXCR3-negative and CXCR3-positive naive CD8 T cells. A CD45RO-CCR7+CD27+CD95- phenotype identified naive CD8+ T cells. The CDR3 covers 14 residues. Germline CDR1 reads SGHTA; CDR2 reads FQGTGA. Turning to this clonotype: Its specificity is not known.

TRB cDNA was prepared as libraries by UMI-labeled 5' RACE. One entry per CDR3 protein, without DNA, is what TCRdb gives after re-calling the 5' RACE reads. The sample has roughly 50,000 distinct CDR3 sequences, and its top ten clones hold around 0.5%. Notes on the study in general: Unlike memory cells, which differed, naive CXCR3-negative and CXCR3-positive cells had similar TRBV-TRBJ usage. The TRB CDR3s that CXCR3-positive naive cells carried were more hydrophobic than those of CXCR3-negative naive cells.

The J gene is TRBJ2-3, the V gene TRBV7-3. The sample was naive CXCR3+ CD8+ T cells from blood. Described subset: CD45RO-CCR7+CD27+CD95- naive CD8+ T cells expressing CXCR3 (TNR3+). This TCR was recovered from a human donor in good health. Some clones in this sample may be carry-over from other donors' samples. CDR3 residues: CASSLAGSTDTQYF.